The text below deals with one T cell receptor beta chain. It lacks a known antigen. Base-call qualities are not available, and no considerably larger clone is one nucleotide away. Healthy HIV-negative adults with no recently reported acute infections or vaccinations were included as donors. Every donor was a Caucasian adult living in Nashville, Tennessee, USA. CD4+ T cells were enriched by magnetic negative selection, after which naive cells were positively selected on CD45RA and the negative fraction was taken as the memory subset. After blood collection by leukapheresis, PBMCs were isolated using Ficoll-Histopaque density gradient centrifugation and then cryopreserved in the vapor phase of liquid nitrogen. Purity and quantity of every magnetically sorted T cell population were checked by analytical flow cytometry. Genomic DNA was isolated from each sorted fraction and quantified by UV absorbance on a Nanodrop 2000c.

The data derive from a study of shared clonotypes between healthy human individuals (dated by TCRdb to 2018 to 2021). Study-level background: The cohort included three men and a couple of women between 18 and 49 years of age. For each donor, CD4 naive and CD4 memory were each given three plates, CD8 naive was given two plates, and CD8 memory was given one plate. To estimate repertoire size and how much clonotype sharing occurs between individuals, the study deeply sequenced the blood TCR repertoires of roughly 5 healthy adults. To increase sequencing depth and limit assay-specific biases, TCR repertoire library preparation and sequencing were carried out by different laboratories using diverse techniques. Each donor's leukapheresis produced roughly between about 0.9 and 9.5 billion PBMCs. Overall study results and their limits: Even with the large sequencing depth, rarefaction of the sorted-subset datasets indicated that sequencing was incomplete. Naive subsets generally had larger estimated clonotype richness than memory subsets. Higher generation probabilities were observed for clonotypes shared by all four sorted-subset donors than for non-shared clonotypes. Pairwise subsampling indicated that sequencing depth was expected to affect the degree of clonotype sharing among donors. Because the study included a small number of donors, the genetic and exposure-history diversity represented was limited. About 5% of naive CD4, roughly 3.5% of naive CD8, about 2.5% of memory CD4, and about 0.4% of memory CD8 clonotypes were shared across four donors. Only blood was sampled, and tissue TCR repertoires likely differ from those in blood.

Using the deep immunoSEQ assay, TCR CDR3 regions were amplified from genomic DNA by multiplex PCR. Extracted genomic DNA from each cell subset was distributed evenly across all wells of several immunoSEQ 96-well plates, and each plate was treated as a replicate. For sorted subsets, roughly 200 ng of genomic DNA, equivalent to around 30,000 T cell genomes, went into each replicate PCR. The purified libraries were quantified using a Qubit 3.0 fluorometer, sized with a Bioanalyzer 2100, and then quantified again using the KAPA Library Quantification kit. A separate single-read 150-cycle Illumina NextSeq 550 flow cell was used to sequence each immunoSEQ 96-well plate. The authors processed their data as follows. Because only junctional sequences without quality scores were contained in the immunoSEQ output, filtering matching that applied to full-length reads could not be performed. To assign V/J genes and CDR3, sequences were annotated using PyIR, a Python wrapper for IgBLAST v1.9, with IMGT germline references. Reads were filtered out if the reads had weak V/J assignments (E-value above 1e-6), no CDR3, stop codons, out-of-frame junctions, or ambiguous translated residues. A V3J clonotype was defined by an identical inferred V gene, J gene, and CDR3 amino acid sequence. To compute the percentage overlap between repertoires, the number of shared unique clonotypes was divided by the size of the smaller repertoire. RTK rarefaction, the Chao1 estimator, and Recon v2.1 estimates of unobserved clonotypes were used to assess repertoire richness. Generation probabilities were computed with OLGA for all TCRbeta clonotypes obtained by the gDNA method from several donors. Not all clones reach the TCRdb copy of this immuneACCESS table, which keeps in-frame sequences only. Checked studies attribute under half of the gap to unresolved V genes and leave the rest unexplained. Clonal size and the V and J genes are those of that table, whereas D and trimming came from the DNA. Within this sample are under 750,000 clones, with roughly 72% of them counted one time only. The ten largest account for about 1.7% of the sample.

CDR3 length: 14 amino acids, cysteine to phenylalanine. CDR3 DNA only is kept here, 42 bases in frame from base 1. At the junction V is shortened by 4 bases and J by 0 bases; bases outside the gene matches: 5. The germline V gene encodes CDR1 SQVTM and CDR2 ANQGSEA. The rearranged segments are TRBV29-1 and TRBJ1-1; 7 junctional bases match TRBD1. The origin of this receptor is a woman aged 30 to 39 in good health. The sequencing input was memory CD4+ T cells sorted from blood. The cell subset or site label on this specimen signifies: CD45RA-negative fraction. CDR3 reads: CSVGVGTVNTEAFF. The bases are TGCAGCGTTGGCGTTGGGACAGTGAACACTGAAGCTTTCTTT.